This T cell receptor beta chain derives from a study of blood T cell repertoires in COVID-19. Libraries were prepared by immunoSEQ multiplex PCR; TCRdb keeps only in-frame clonotypes and omits some of them. The data contain about 28,000 clones, approximately 80% of them singletons. Germline lookup yields CDR1 SGHVS and CDR2 FQNEAQ. The ends were cut back, 5 bases at V and 0 bases at J, with 10 bases in the middle. This CDR3 comprises 14 residues. The sequence was obtained from an older man with active COVID-19. The material sequenced was peripheral blood. This sequence joins TRBV7-8 and TRBJ1-1; D may be TRBD1 (5 bases). This chain's CDR3 is CASSVGGVNTEAFF. The CDR3 DNA reads TGTGCCAGCAGCGTGGGAGGGGTGAACACTGAAGCTTTCTTT.